The present entry profiles one T cell receptor (beta chain) with its context. Its antigen is unidentified. Vbeta (60) and Jbeta (13) primers were used in the PCR. Generated by immunoSEQ multiplex PCR, the TCRdb table keeps only in-frame clones and is missing some. The table has more than 150,000 clones, more than 75% seen once. This entry comes from a study of cytomegalovirus exposure and HLA in healthy donors. About the research overall: Among roughly 190 million T cells, an earlier analysis found approximately 110 million unique TCR beta sequences. The study's findings and limits: Certain indistinguishable V segments, among them TRBV6-2 and TRBV6-3, were excluded. Cytomegalovirus-associated TCR beta chains were listed, numbering 150 to 200. Trimming of TCR beta V- and J-genes showed a link, identified in a later analysis, to a missense DCLRE1C variant.

V trimming: 6 bases; J trimming: 10 bases; junction bases outside the gene matches: 8. Germline lookup yields CDR1 SGHTA and CDR2 FQGNSA. The CDR3 is 13 amino acids. The clonotype was recovered from a girl under three years old in good health and CMV-seronegative. Sequences were obtained from PBMCs. The genes are TRBV7-2 and TRBJ2-1; 8 nucleotides line up with TRBD2. CDR3 protein: CASRPAGVWEQFF. The DNA for the CDR3 is TGTGCCAGCAGACCAGCGGGAGTCTGGGAGCAGTTCTTC.